Given below is one T cell receptor beta chain in context. The sample holds a few counts of this clone. The target of this receptor is not known. No base-level quality is on record; no much larger clone is a single base apart. The data derive from a study of cytomegalovirus exposure and HLA in healthy donors (dated by TCRdb to about 2017). Regarding the complete study: An earlier analysis of 587 of the donors reported about 300 Gb of sequence data and around 110 million unique TCR beta sequences obtained from around 190 million T cells. Rather than drawing on any new phenotypic data, the later analysis identified candidate immune exposures from TCR beta sequences and the way those sequences occurred across donors. The number of typed donors differed by locus: roughly 620-640 for A, B, C, DRB1 and DQB1; about 520 for DQA1; approximately 600 for DPA1; and about 470 for DPB1. A later analysis re-analyzed previously published TCR beta repertoires from several hundred donors and added high-resolution HLA genotyping to study TCR occurrence patterns. To predict cytomegalovirus infection status, the study combined high-throughput TCR immunosequencing, statistical association of individual TCRs with disease status, and machine learning. An early release that covered fewer than 800 HLA-typed donors contained around 330 gigabases of sequencing data and tens of millions of unique TCR sequences. In an earlier analysis of over 550 of the donors, high-throughput TCR beta sequencing was used to judge whether each TCR beta V gene segment behaved as functional or pseudogenic. The genetic ancestry cluster associated with self-reported Caucasian donors included around four fifths of the roughly 400 genotyped donors. Every discovery cohort repertoire had been produced on one sequencing platform. In a later genetic analysis, genome-wide SNP genotypes for 398 of the 666 donors were used, and that subset was treated as a discovery cohort. HLA typing covered class I and class II loci at four-digit resolution. Alongside the repertoire data, information on donor age, sex, ethnicity and CMV serostatus was compiled. The T cell repertoires of 666 subjects were profiled by immunosequencing and related to cytomegalovirus serostatus. The study aimed to test whether signatures of past pathogen exposure could be identified by cataloging public T cell receptors. Across about 380 genotyped donors of the cohort, an average of roughly 200,000 unique TCR beta nucleotide sequences per donor were sequenced, and 15% to 20% of those sequences were non-productive. Because of strong linkage in the cohort, roughly five DR-DQ haplotypes were treated as single units for association and clustering. A separate validation cohort of roughly 130 different subjects was used in addition to the approximately 640-subject first cohort. The research as a whole found: The cohort was sequenced for TCR beta chains only, and without alpha or paired-chain data the features that could be detected were limited. Because counts were too low, seventeen rarely observed V segments, including chromosome 9 orphons, were excluded from the earlier analysis of about 500 of the donors. A later genetic analysis associated a missense DCLRE1C variant with V-gene and J-gene trimming of TCR beta chains, and an independent cohort replicated the association. According to a later analysis, parvovirus B19, influenza, CMV and Epstein-Barr virus appeared linked to several top co-occurrence clusters. The study listed 164 TCR beta chains as associated with cytomegalovirus. When HLA alleles, especially DR and DQ, strongly co-occurred, TCR associations were difficult to assign to individual alleles. Because HLA typing was missing for some donors at each locus, association tests included only the typed subset. Roughly uniform sequencing depth across donors was assumed in presence/absence analyses, although this assumption may not hold. A further reported finding was that TCR beta sequences accurately predicted the HLA-A and HLA-B alleles for most subjects in the first cohort. Specific HLA alleles were associated with more than 15,000 TCR beta sequences at a false discovery rate of 0.05 in a later analysis. In a later analysis, HLA-associated TCR beta chains were found to be more clonally expanded and to have lower generation probabilities than equally common non-associated chains. Compared with the roughly 670-donor mean, donors in an Asian-associated ancestry cluster had fewer N-insertions in productive TCRs, according to a later genetic analysis. Correlated functional status among segregating V segments might be attributable to linkage disequilibrium, but an unknown experimental factor could not be ruled out. According to a later analysis, TCR association rates differed among HLA loci, with DRB1 alleles showing the most associated TCRs and HLA-C alleles showing the fewest. Most TCR sequences were seen in very few donors, while some public TCRs were found in many individuals. Three of the identified cytomegalovirus-associated TCR beta chains were confirmed in vitro to be specific for cytomegalovirus antigens. CMV serostatus was the only immune exposure information available for the cohort. Some IMGT-functional V segments, including TRBV6-2 and TRBV6-3, could not be distinguished by the 87-base-pair reads and were therefore excluded. A later analysis found that most CMV-associated TCR beta chains appeared HLA-restricted, with HLA associations seemingly driven largely by CMV exposure. It was suggested by the authors that the approach could potentially be generalized to other disease states and immunological phenotypes. The sequencing pipeline was judged likely to have produced a cluster of highly shared sequence variants as a technical artifact. The classifier was reported to diagnose cytomegalovirus status with high specificity and sensitivity in both the original and validation cohorts. In an earlier analysis of around 600 of the donors, most TCR beta V segments were observed in productive rearrangements about 90% or about 30% of the time, broadly matching IMGT annotations.

The cohort was made up of roughly 670 healthy bone marrow donors. Cohort members were all nominally healthy when sampled, although unrecorded immune exposures were likely present. The donor was CMV seronegative and was included in the group of around 320 seronegative cohort members. Each donor provided a peripheral blood sample, and peripheral blood mononuclear cells were used for TCR beta sequencing. The Qiagen DNeasy Blood Extraction Kit was used to extract genomic DNA from the blood cell samples. Preparation of the library involved the immunoSEQ multiplex PCR assay. The multiplex PCR relied on a mix of 60 forward primers for TCR Vbeta segments and 13 reverse primers for TCR Jbeta segments. The CDR3 region of rearranged TCR beta genes was amplified from genomic DNA with a multiplex PCR assay. The amplified TCR beta libraries were sequenced on the Illumina HiSeq System as 87-base-pair reads. The study's own analysis went as follows. In a later analysis, some 80 million unique TCR beta chains were counted across the 690 or so repertoires, and roughly 11 million of these chains were shared by at least two donors. A nearest-neighbor algorithm error-corrected the raw reads and collapsed the reads into unique sequences, merging closely related sequences to remove PCR and sequencing errors. CDR3 sequences were aligned to IMGT reference sequences to assign V, D and J gene segments. Each retained sequence needed at least a six-nucleotide match to both a V gene segment and a J gene segment. Rearrangements were classified as productive when the CDR3 lacked stop codons and remained in frame with V and J, and all other rearrangements were classified as non-productive. CDR3 was defined according to IMGT convention as the region running from the second conserved V-encoded cysteine to the conserved J-encoded phenylalanine. In an earlier analysis of 500 to 650 of the donors, sequences lacking an unambiguous match to a single V gene segment were excluded. An earlier analysis of approximately 590 of the donors called V segments functional above 56.7% productive rearrangements and segregating when the between-donor standard deviation exceeded 5%. To diagnose cytomegalovirus status from the catalog of TCR beta chain sequences, a statistical classification framework was built. A later analysis assigned V and J genes by comparing TCR nucleotide sequences with IMGT/GENE-DB human TR gene sequences. A later analysis assigned CDR3 sequences and most-parsimonious VDJ recombination scenarios with the TCRdist pipeline. In a later analysis, every TCR beta chain was defined by the combination of its CDR3 amino acid sequence and its V-gene family, and reads without a unique V-gene family were dropped. In a later analysis, 450 to 600 highly shared, low-generation-probability nucleotide sequences were removed to address suspected cross-contamination and a sequencing artifact. For each public chain, a later analysis derived a clonal expansion index from normalized ranks of inferred template counts within each repertoire. In a later analysis, generation probabilities were computed with a VDJ recombination model fitted to out-of-frame rearrangements, and the resulting probabilities were checked against IGoR. In a later analysis, TCR-TCR, TCR-HLA and TCR-CMV co-occurrence was scored with hypergeometric tests, and a repertoire-size bias correction was applied to TCR pairs. In a later analysis, false discovery rates were estimated by permuting HLA or CMV assignments 20 times. In a later analysis, co-occurring TCRs were grouped with DBSCAN, and TCRdist sequence similarity was added when clustering was performed within HLA-allele-positive subsets. Co-occurrence clustering excluded repertoires with fewer than 30,000 or more than 120,000 public chains, plus five with anomalous nucleotide sharing. The table was pulled from immuneACCESS by TCRdb, which kept in-frame rearrangements only. Such tables lose some clones; where checked, under half of the loss comes from unresolved V genes, and the rest has no known cause. The V and J calls and the clone size are those of that table, but D and trimming were determined from the DNA. A total of under 150,000 clones appear in this sample, roughly 10% of them only once. Jointly, the top ten make up around 1.9% of the sample.

Sequences MDHEN (CDR1) and SYDVKM (CDR2) are obtained from the germline V gene. Clipping removes 7 bases from V and 0 bases from J, with 6 as the unmatched junction base count. The CDR3 goes from the cysteine to the phenylalanine over 16 residues. Of all the DNA, just the CDR3 is kept, 48 bases in frame from base 1. The clonotype comes from a male donor in good health and CMV-seronegative. Sequenced material: PBMCs. This sequence uses TRBV28 and TRBJ1-1, and 12 junctional nucleotides match TRBD1. The CDR3 loop reads CASNRDRGRLNTEAFF. In nucleotides, the sequence is TGTGCCAGCAACAGGGACAGGGGGCGCCTGAACACTGAAGCTTTCTTT.